This TCR beta chain was found in a study of blood T cells in healthy people across ages. The amount of total RNA extracted per sample was at least 5.5 micrograms. Study-wide results and limits: The recorded TCR beta diversity per million T cells decreased in a roughly linear manner with age. Diversity estimates drawn from one million T cells were deemed underestimates.

Comments on this clonotype: Its antigen is as yet unknown.

A second PCR of 7 to 11 cycles used a sample-barcoded 5' primer and a J-beta primer mix. TCRdb reanalysed the 5' RACE reads using MiXCR and keeps one entry per CDR3 protein. This sample carries 780,000 or so distinct CDR3 sequences, 56% of them seen once, and the ten largest clones take 20% to 30%. Germline CDR1 is SGDLS and CDR2 is YYNGEE. The junction had 13 bases not matched to a gene; V was cut back by 4 bases and J by 0 bases. The CDR3 has 17 amino acids. This chain joins TRBV9 and TRBJ2-7; TRBD2 aligns across 7 bases. The sample taken for sequencing was blood. This sequence was found in a man between 40 and 49 years old in good health. This CDR3 reads CASSPKAGTTSSYEQYF. The CDR3 DNA follows: TGTGCCAGCAGCCCTAAAGCCGGGACTACGAGCTCCTACGAGCAGTACTTC.